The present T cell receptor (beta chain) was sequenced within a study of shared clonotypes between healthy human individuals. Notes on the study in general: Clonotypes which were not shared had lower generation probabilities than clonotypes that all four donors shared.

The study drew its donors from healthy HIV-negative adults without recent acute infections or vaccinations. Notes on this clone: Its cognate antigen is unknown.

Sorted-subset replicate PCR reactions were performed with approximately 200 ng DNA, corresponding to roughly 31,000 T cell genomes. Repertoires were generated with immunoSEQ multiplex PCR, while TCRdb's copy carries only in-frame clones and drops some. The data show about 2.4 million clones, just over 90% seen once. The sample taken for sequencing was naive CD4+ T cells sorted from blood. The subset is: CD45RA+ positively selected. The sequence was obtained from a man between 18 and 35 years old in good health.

Here the CDR3 reads CASSQVDGTEQFF. The CDR3 nucleotides are TGTGCCAGCAGCCAAGTTGACGGGACAGAGCAGTTCTTC. The rearrangement links TRBV14 to TRBJ2-1, with D perhaps matching TRBD1 (6 bases). Germline assignment: CDR1 SGHDN and CDR2 FVKESK. The V end lost 1 base, the J end lost 10 bases, and 11 bases lay between the germline ends. The CDR3 runs 13 residues.